This T cell receptor (beta chain) came from a study of T cell responses to AZD1222 COVID-19 vaccine. The V gene's germline CDR1 is LGHNA and CDR2 YNFKEQ. The V gene end was trimmed by 2 bases and the J gene end by 0 bases; junction bases not matched to a gene: 14. The length of the CDR3 is 20 residues. TCRdb's copy holds only in-frame clones and misses some; the assay was immunoSEQ multiplex PCR. This sample has some 150,000 clones; 94% occur once, and the top ten carry 1.3%. This clone was seen just once. This rearrangement joins TRBV4-2 to TRBJ2-4; 9 nucleotides align to TRBD1. This sequence was found in an adult in good health. This specimen consisted of peripheral blood, obtained on day 0 of AZD1222 vaccination. The CDR3 DNA follows: TGTGCCAGCAGCCAAATAAGACAGGGGGTATACCCGCTAGCCAAAAACATTCAGTACTTC. Residues: CASSQIRQGVYPLAKNIQYF.